A single sample gave rise to the 24 T cell receptor beta chains below, sequenced in a study of cytomegalovirus exposure and HLA in healthy donors. The PCR had 60 Vbeta and 13 Jbeta primers. The table came from immunoSEQ multiplex PCR; TCRdb's copy has only in-frame clones and leaves some out. The profile shows approximately 240,000 clones, about 89% of them singletons. Sequenced material: PBMCs. Every receptor here comes from a woman younger than 35 in good health and CMV-seronegative.

The V call is TRBV11-3, the J call TRBJ2-7; 9 positions match TRBD2. CDR1 and CDR2 (germline): SGHNT, YENEEA. This CDR3 region has 14 residues. V lost 5 bases, J lost 3 bases, and 5 bases stayed unmatched. CDR3 in DNA: TGTGCCAGCAGCCCTAGGACTAGCGACTACGAGCAGTACTTC. Encoded protein: CASSPRTSDYEQYF.

The rearrangement joins TRBV2 to TRBJ2-7, with a possible D match to TRBD2 (7 bases). The CDR3 loop spans 18 amino acids. CDR1 is SNHLY and CDR2 is FYNNEI in the germline V gene. V lost 3 bases to trimming and J lost 6 bases, with 27 bases between them. The CDR3: CASSDGPERGGPLSEQYF. The CDR3 coding sequence is TGTGCCAGCAGTGATGGGCCCGAGAGGGGGGGCCCTCTCTCCGAGCAGTACTTC. Combining the CDR3 with reference TRBV2 and TRBJ2-7 gives the whole variable domain EPEVTQTPSHQVTQMGQEVILRCVPISNHLYFYWYRQILGQKVEFLVSFYNNEISEKSEIFDDQFSVERPDGSNFTLKIRSTKLEDSAMYFCASSDGPERGGPLSEQYFGPGTRLTVT.

The chain employs TRBV2 and TRBJ2-5, with 8 bases identical to TRBD2. Germline CDR1 is SNHLY and CDR2 is FYNNEI. Unmatched junction bases numbered 16, after V lost 2 bases and J lost 5 bases. This CDR3 spans 18 amino acids. In DNA, the CDR3 is TGTGCCAGCAGTGAAATCCTCGGACTAGCTCGTCAAACGGAGACCCAGTACTTC. This gives the protein CASSEILGLARQTETQYF.

The rearrangement joins TRBV11-3 to TRBJ2-2, with 7 bases aligning to TRBD2. The length of the CDR3 is 15 residues. The germline CDR1 and CDR2 sequences are SGHNT and YENEEA. V was pared by 5 bases and J by 6 bases, with 9 bases of the junction left unmatched. CDR3 sequence (DNA): TGTGCCAGCAGCCGGGTCAAGGGGAGGGCCGGGGAGCTGTTTTTT. Protein: CASSRVKGRAGELFF.

The chain uses TRBV27 and TRBJ2-2; perhaps TRBD1 as D (5 bases). In germline, CDR1 is MNHEY, CDR2 SMNVEV (reference sequence). With 6 bases removed from V and 9 bases from J, the gap between germline ends came to 17 bases. This CDR3 spans 14 amino acids. The CDR3 loop reads CASSPRTKAWELFF. The CDR3 DNA is TGTGCCAGCAGCCCTCGGACAAAAGCTTGGGAGCTGTTTTTT.

J is TRBJ1-2 and V is TRBV6-1, with D unclear. The CDR3 is 12 residues long. Germline CDR1 MNHNS, CDR2 SASEGT. With 7 bases removed from V and 8 bases from J, the gap between germline ends came to 14 bases. The CDR3 bases are TGTGCCAGCAATCCCGGGATAAGGGGCTACACCTTC. Translated: CASNPGIRGYTF.

The chain uses TRBV4-2 and TRBJ2-3, with D possibly being TRBD2 (7 bases). The germline CDR1 and CDR2 sequences are LGHNA and YNFKEQ. This CDR3 spans 17 amino acids. V was trimmed by 1 base and J by 8 bases, leaving 22 bases between them. CDR3 coding DNA: TGTGCCAGCAGCCAAGTTTCTCTATCGGGGGGACAAGGTACGCAGTATTTT. As protein: CASSQVSLSGGQGTQYF.

CDR3 amino acids: CASSSTGGTTGELFF. The DNA for the CDR3 is TGTGCCAGCAGCTCGACAGGGGGAACCACCGGGGAGCTGTTTTTT. V is TRBV7-9 and J is TRBJ2-2; TRBD1 agrees at 9 bases. The V segment lost 4 bases and the J segment 4 bases; nucleotides outside the gene matches: 4. The CDR3 runs 15 residues. CDR1 and CDR2 from the germline V gene are SEHNR and FQNEAQ (reference sequence).

The genes are TRBV2 and TRBJ1-2; D is perhaps TRBD1 (5 bases). With 7 bases removed from V and 2 bases from J, the gap between germline ends came to 11 bases. The CDR3 length is 13 residues. Germline V gene lookup returns CDR1 SNHLY and CDR2 FYNNEI. As DNA, the CDR3 is TGTGCCAGCAACCCAGGGTTGAACTATGGCTACACCTTC. Translation: CASNPGLNYGYTF.

This clone was seen a single time. V usage is TRBV6-5 and J usage is TRBJ2-7, with D tentatively TRBD2 (5 bases). Trimming took 6 bases from V and 1 from J, leaving 16 bases between them. CDR1 MNHEY and CDR2 SVGAGI come from the germline V gene. CDR3 length: 15 amino acids. The CDR3: CASSLLAYGSYEQYF. The DNA of the CDR3 is TGTGCCAGCAGCCTTTTAGCGTACGGGTCCTACGAGCAGTACTTC.

Ten or more counts support this clone. The chain employs TRBV6-1 and TRBJ2-7; possibly TRBD2 for D (5 bases). V shed 2 bases and J shed 2 bases, with 13 bases lying between them. This CDR3 spans 15 amino acids. Germline V lookup: CDR1 MNHNS, CDR2 SASEGT. CDR3: CASSELGTRTYEQYF. In DNA, the CDR3 is TGTGCCAGCAGTGAACTGGGCACTAGAACCTACGAGCAGTACTTC.

The V gene is TRBV4-3, the J gene TRBJ1-4; D is possibly TRBD1 (6 bases). Per germline, CDR1 LGHNA and CDR2 YSLEER. V lost 3 bases and J 5 bases, leaving 13 bases between the germline ends. The CDR3 has 15 residues. The CDR3 protein is CASSQETGGNEKLFF. The CDR3 nucleotides read TGCGCCAGCAGCCAGGAGACAGGTGGAAATGAAAAACTGTTTTTT.

The table lists this clone with a few counts. J is TRBJ2-2 and V is TRBV11-2; D gene ambiguous. Trimming removed 2 bases from V and 6 bases from J, with 7 bases in between. The CDR3 extends over 13 amino acids. CDR1 and CDR2 (germline): SGHAT, FQNNGV. The CDR3 DNA reads as TGTGCCAGCAGCTTAACTACGGCCGGGGAGCTGTTTTTT. This codes for CASSLTTAGELFF.

This clone was recorded a few times. V usage is TRBV5-1 and J usage is TRBJ2-3, with 7 nucleotides matching TRBD1. This CDR3 region has 15 residues. V lost 0 bases and J lost 4; bases outside the gene matches: 5. From germline, CDR1 is SGHRS and CDR2 YFSETQ. In DNA, the CDR3 is TGCGCCAGCAGCTTGGAGGGGGCGCTACCAGATACGCAGTATTTT. It yields the protein CASSLEGALPDTQYF. Full variable domain (rest looked up from reference TRBV5-1 and TRBJ2-3): KAGVTQTPRYLIKTRGQQVTLSCSPISGHRSVSWYQQTPGQGLQFLFEYFSETQRNKGNFPGRFSGRQFSNSRSEMNVSTLELGDSALYLCASSLEGALPDTQYFGPGTRLTVL.

This clone was observed once. V is TRBV7-2 and J is TRBJ2-3, with D unresolved. Germline CDR1 and CDR2: SGHTA and FQGNSA. V shed 2 bases and J shed 11 bases, with 20 bases lying between them. The CDR3 length is 15 residues. CDR3 in DNA: TGTGCCAGCAGCTTAACGGCATGGCCGCCGTCGGGGCAGTATTTT. Amino acids: CASSLTAWPPSGQYF. The full variable domain, in which reference TRBV7-2 and TRBJ2-3 provide the parts outside the CDR3, is GAGVSQSPSNKVTEKGKDVELRCDPISGHTALYWYRQSLGQGLEFLIYFQGNSAPDKSGLPSDRFSAERTGGSVSTLTIQRTQQEDSAVYLCASSLTAWPPSGQYFGPGTRLTVL.

The chain has TRBV19 and TRBJ1-1; a possible D gene is TRBD1 (5 bases). The germline gives CDR1 LNHDA, CDR2 SQIVND (reference sequence). The V gene lost 5 bases and the J gene lost 0 bases, with 13 bases spanning the gap. There are 15 residues in the CDR3. CDR3 sequence reads: CASSATASMNTEAFF. The CDR3 coding sequence is TGTGCCAGTAGTGCGACAGCATCAATGAACACTGAAGCTTTCTTT.

Note on this clone: At one boundary the junction diverges from the germline segment, which might be a read error. The V and J genes are TRBV7-8 and TRBJ1-1; D possibly corresponds to TRBD1 (5 bases). CDR1 is SGHVS, CDR2 FQNEAQ, per germline. The CDR3 is made up of 13 amino acids. DNA of the CDR3: TGTGCGAGCAATCAGGGATTGAACACTGAAGCTTTCTTT. It translates to CASNQGLNTEAFF.

The chain carries TRBV7-9 and TRBJ2-6, with 10 bases fitting TRBD1. CDR3 size: 18 residues. The germline V gene encodes CDR1 SEHNR and CDR2 FQNEAQ (reference sequence). Unmatched junction bases numbered 6, after V lost 3 bases and J lost 1 base. CDR3 region: CASSLGTGELSGANVLTF. CDR3 nucleotide sequence: TGTGCCAGCAGCTTGGGGACAGGGGAGTTATCTGGGGCCAACGTCCTGACTTTC.

CDR3 in amino acids: CASSRRRRKQFF. CDR3 in DNA: TGTGCCAGCAGCCGGCGGCGACGTAAGCAGTTCTTC. V is TRBV7-2 and J is TRBJ2-1, with unresolved D. Germline-derived CDR1 and CDR2 are SGHTA and FQGNSA. The V end was cut by 5 bases, the J end by 11 bases, with 13 bases between. The CDR3 has 12 residues.

This clone was seen a handful of times. CDR3 DNA sequence: TGTGCCAGCAGCCACAGGTACGGGGAGCAGTACTTC. This gives the protein CASSHRYGEQYF. This sequence joins TRBV5-6 and TRBJ2-7; the D gene is possibly TRBD1 (5 bases). From germline, CDR1 is SGHDT and CDR2 YYEEEE. The ends were cut back, 4 bases at V and 7 bases at J, with 12 bases in the middle. The CDR3 is 12 amino acids. The full variable domain, rest sourced from reference TRBV5-6 and TRBJ2-7, is DAGVTQSPTHLIKTRGQQVTLRCSPKSGHDTVSWYQQALGQGPQFIFQYYEEEERQRGNFPDRFSGHQFPNYSSELNVNALLLGDSALYLCASSHRYGEQYFGPGTRLTVT.

The CDR3 loop is CASPTGGEYTEAFF. Written as DNA, the CDR3 is TGTGCCAGCCCTACAGGGGGCGAGTACACTGAAGCTTTCTTT. This chain joins TRBV6-5 and TRBJ1-1; TRBD1 aligns across 9 bases. V lost 8 bases to trimming and J lost 3 bases; unmatched junction nucleotides: 7. The germline V gene encodes CDR1 MNHEY and CDR2 SVGAGI. This CDR3 contains 14 residues.

The chain couples TRBV19 to TRBJ2-7; a weak D match, TRBD1 (6 bases). The germline V gene encodes CDR1 LNHDA and CDR2 SQIVND (reference sequence). V lost 6 bases and J 1 base, leaving 13 bases between the germline ends. The CDR3 totals 14 residues. CDR3 region: CASSSRDKSYEQYF. The CDR3 region has the DNA TGTGCCAGTAGCTCCCGGGACAAATCCTACGAGCAGTACTTC.

The V gene is TRBV4-2, the J gene TRBJ2-1; D is perhaps TRBD1 (5 bases). The length of the CDR3 is 14 residues. Germline values: CDR1 LGHNA, CDR2 YNFKEQ. Trimming took 3 bases from V and 4 from J, leaving 10 bases between them. The CDR3 region is CASSQADSYNEQFF. Written as DNA, the CDR3 is TGTGCCAGCAGCCAGGCAGACAGTTACAATGAGCAGTTCTTC.

The rearrangement joins TRBV7-2 to TRBJ2-5, with D tentatively TRBD2 (5 bases). The germline V and J ends were trimmed by 1 base and 6 bases, with 9 bases remaining between them. The CDR3 contains 13 residues. Germline loops: CDR1 SGHTA, CDR2 FQGNSA. The CDR3 here is CASSLETIQTQYF. As DNA, the CDR3 is TGTGCCAGCAGCTTAGAGACTATACAGACCCAGTACTTC.